The entry that follows covers one T cell receptor beta chain sequence. The CDR3 is 17 residues long. J lost 1 base, V lost 2 bases, and 10 bases had no gene match. CDR1 KGHDR and CDR2 SFDVKD come from the germline V gene. In the original analysis: Estimation of nucleated cell counts was performed using reference gene primer amplification. Method: immunoSEQ multiplex PCR; TCRdb's copy keeps in-frame clones and lacks some. V, J and clone size derive from that table, while D and trimming were established from the DNA sequence. The sample has 200,000 to 250,000 clones, 65% to 90% seen once. This sample was included in a study of blood T cell repertoires in COVID-19. Study as a whole: The analysed material was cDNA or gDNA that came from T cells, B-cell-depleted T cells, or PBMCs.

The gene calls are TRBV24-1 and TRBJ2-7; 7 nucleotides match TRBD1. Source material: peripheral blood. This receptor was identified in a woman aged 45-65 years with acute or convalescent COVID-19. CDR3 nucleotides: TGTGCCACCAGTGATTCGCGGACAGGTCCGGGTTCCTACGAGCAGTACTTC. Translating gives CATSDSRTGPGSYEQYF.